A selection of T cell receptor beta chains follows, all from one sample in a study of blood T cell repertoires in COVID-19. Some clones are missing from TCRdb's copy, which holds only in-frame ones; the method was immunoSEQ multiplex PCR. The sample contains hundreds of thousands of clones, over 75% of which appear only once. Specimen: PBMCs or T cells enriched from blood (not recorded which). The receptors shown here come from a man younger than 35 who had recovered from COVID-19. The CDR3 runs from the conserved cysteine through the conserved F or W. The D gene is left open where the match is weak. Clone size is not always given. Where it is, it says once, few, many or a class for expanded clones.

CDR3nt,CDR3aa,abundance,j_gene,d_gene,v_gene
TGTGCCAGCAGCTTATTGCGAGAAAAACTGTTTTTT,CASSLLREKLFF,NA,TRBJ1-4,NA,TRBV7-9
TGTGCCAGCAGTGAAGGGACAGGGTTCGGTACAGATACGCAGTATTTT,CASSEGTGFGTDTQYF,NA,TRBJ2-3,TRBD1,TRBV6-1
TGTGCCACTTCGTCTCAAGAGACCCAGTACTTC,CATSSQETQYF,once,TRBJ2-5,NA,TRBV28
TGCGCCAGCAGTGAGTCGGGGGGTTATGGCCAAGAGACCCAGTACTTC,CASSESGGYGQETQYF,NA,TRBJ2-5,NA,TRBV10-1
TGTGCCAGCAGCCCCCGAGGGACAGTTGATAATGAAAAACTGTTTTTT,CASSPRGTVDNEKLFF,NA,TRBJ1-4,TRBD1,TRBV11-3
TGTGCCAGCAGTTTGAGAGGGGGCGAACCTCCCGGGGAGCTGTTTTTT,CASSLRGGEPPGELFF,NA,TRBJ2-2,TRBD1,TRBV28
TGCGCCAGCAGCTTGGCAGCAGGGGGGCGCGAGACCCAGTACTTC,CASSLAAGGRETQYF,NA,TRBJ2-5,NA,TRBV5-1
TGTGCCAGCAGGACAGGGTTTGGTAATGAAAAACTGTTTTTT,CASRTGFGNEKLFF,NA,TRBJ1-4,TRBD1,TRBV2
TGTGCCAGCAGTGAGTTCATGGGACAGCCTAATTCACCCCTCCACTTT,CASSEFMGQPNSPLHF,NA,TRBJ1-6,TRBD1,TRBV2
TGTGCCAGCAGCAACGAGGGCATGACTAGCGCCTACGGTAATGAGCAGTTCTTC,CASSNEGMTSAYGNEQFF,NA,TRBJ2-1,NA,TRBV21-1
TGTGCCAGCAGCCAATCAGGCGAGACCCAGTACTTC,CASSQSGETQYF,many,TRBJ2-5,NA,TRBV3-1/TRBV3-2
TGTGCCAGCAGCCATAGCGAGAGCTCCTACAATGAGCAGTTCTTC,CASSHSESSYNEQFF,NA,TRBJ2-1,NA,TRBV7-9
TGTGCCAGCAGCCCCAGTCCCGGGACACCCGGCGGTTCACCCCTCCACTTT,CASSPSPGTPGGSPLHF,NA,TRBJ1-6,NA,TRBV7-2
TGTGCCAGCAGTGACAGGGGGAACACTGAAGCTTTCTTT,CASSDRGNTEAFF,medium-sized,TRBJ1-1,NA,TRBV6-4